The T cell receptor beta chain under discussion was sequenced for a study of CD8 T cells in Susac syndrome. This CDR3 contains 15 residues. V was cut by 3 bases and J by 5 bases, with 15 bases left in between. CDR1 and CDR2 (germline): SGHVS, FQNEAQ. Random hexamers were used to reverse transcribe the RNA input (about 0.45 to 1 ug). Each CDR3 protein is one row after TCRdb ran MiXCR on the immunoSEQ multiplex PCR reads. The table includes approximately 200,000 distinct CDR3 sequences, approximately 95% detected once. Sequenced sample: CD4+ T cells from PBMCs. The clonotype was recovered from a human donor with multiple sclerosis. The rearrangement joins TRBV7-8 to TRBJ2-3, with D possibly matching TRBD2 (7 bases). The CDR3 spells CASSLTGGLGDTQYF. The DNA of the CDR3 is TGTGCCAGCAGCTTGACGGGGGGCCTCGGAGATACGCAGTATTTT.